A selection of T cell receptor beta chains follows, all from one sample in a study of regulatory T cells in long-lasting Graves disease. Each CDR3 protein gets one entry after TCRdb re-called the multiplex PCR reads with MiXCR. The sample consists of under 500,000 distinct CDR3 sequences, about a fifth of them appearing once. This specimen was peripheral blood mononuclear cells (PBMCs), taken when the disease was refractory, from a patient treated with antithyroid drugs. The receptors derive from a female donor with Graves disease. CDR3s include the opening cysteine and the closing phenylalanine or tryptophan. The order of the fields is D gene, J gene, clone size, V gene, CDR3 protein, CDR3 DNA. D genes are given only for firm matches. Clone sizes are given selectively: once, few, many, or a class where the clone is expanded.

- | TRBJ2-1 | few | TRBV7-9 | CASSLAWNNEQFF | TGTGCCAGCAGCTTAGCTTGGAACAATGAGCAGTTCTTC
- | TRBJ1-5 | - | TRBV6-1 | CATGRGNQPQHF | TGTGCCACCGGACGGGGTAATCAGCCCCAGCATTTT
TRBD1 | TRBJ2-5 | - | TRBV6-9 | CVSSYSQGAVETQYF | TGTGTCAGCAGTTACTCTCAGGGGGCTGTGGAGACCCAGTACTTC
TRBD2 | TRBJ2-1 | few | TRBV5-1 | CASSSLAESSYNEQFF | TGCGCCAGCAGCTCACTAGCGGAAAGCTCCTACAATGAGCAGTTCTTC
- | TRBJ1-1 | many | TRBV27 | CASSPDWGGGRTEAFF | TGTGCCAGCAGTCCGGATTGGGGGGGGGGCCGGACTGAAGCTTTCTTT
- | TRBJ2-5 | many | TRBV2 | CASSGPGVQETQYF | TGTGCCAGCAGTGGACCAGGCGTACAAGAGACCCAGTACTTC
- | TRBJ1-5 | many | TRBV28 | CASRGPRVQPQHF | TGTGCCAGCCGGGGACCCAGGGTTCAGCCCCAGCATTTT
TRBD1 | TRBJ1-1 | - | TRBV29-1 | CSVEATGRNTEAFF | TGCAGCGTTGAAGCGACAGGGAGGAACACTGAAGCTTTCTTT
TRBD1 | TRBJ1-1 | many | TRBV27 | CASSFPADRELRGTEAFF | TGTGCCAGCAGTTTTCCCGCAGACAGGGAACTAAGGGGAACTGAAGCTTTCTTT
- | TRBJ1-4 | once | TRBV4-2 | CASSQDRGAGGEKLFF | TGTGCCAGCAGCCAAGATCGGGGGGCGGGAGGTGAAAAACTGTTTTTT
TRBD1 | TRBJ1-2 | - | TRBV20-1 | CSARLGTGDGYTF | TGCAGTGCTAGGTTGGGGACAGGGGATGGCTACACCTTC
TRBD2 | TRBJ2-7 | many | TRBV27 | CASSSIAGVGSNEQYF | TGTGCCAGCAGTTCAATAGCGGGAGTGGGATCGAACGAGCAGTACTTC
- | TRBJ1-1 | many | TRBV12-3/TRBV12-4 | CASSLANTEAFF | TGTGCCAGCAGCTTAGCGAACACTGAAGCTTTCTTT
TRBD2 | TRBJ2-5 | few | TRBV10-3 | CAISAGGLAGEAQETQYF | TGTGCCATCAGTGCAGGGGGACTAGCGGGAGAGGCTCAAGAGACCCAGTACTTC
TRBD1 | TRBJ2-7 | many | TRBV6-5 | CASSYSTGNEQYF | TGTGCCAGCAGTTACTCGACAGGGAACGAGCAGTACTTC
TRBD1 | TRBJ2-3 | few | TRBV6-1 | CASTPGQGLDTQYF | TGTGCCAGCACCCCGGGACAGGGGTTAGATACGCAGTATTTT
TRBD1 | TRBJ2-7 | - | TRBV7-9 | CASSLYLGTGWYEQYF | TGTGCCAGCAGTCTTTACCTCGGGACAGGGTGGTACGAGCAGTACTTC
TRBD1 | TRBJ1-2 | many | TRBV27 | CASSLTDRGVYGYTF | TGTGCCAGCAGTTTAACCGACAGGGGGGTCTATGGCTACACCTTC
TRBD2 | TRBJ2-7 | - | TRBV20-1 | CSPGRAYEQYF | TGCAGTCCAGGGAGGGCCTACGAGCAGTACTTC
- | TRBJ2-7 | - | TRBV20-1 | CSAFRPSETYEQYF | TGCAGTGCTTTCCGTCCTAGCGAGACCTACGAGCAGTACTTC
- | TRBJ2-7 | few | TRBV6-2/TRBV6-3 | CASSYPAKVYEQYF | TGTGCCAGCAGTTACCCGGCTAAGGTCTACGAGCAGTACTTC
- | TRBJ1-1 | few | TRBV5-1 | CASTVSSSMNTEAFF | TGCGCCAGCACCGTCAGTTCTTCGATGAACACTGAAGCTTTCTTT
TRBD1 | TRBJ1-2 | - | TRBV7-9 | CASSPAGTAASYTF | TGTGCCAGCAGCCCCGCCGGGACAGCGGCAAGCTACACCTTC
- | TRBJ2-5 | many | TRBV29-1 | CSVGRGLVQETQYF | TGCAGCGTTGGGCGGGGACTGGTACAAGAGACCCAGTACTTC
- | TRBJ1-1 | many | TRBV30 | CAWAAWTANTEAFF | TGTGCCTGGGCGGCTTGGACAGCGAACACTGAAGCTTTCTTT
- | TRBJ2-7 | - | TRBV10-3 | CASMASYEQYF | TGTGCCTCCATGGCCTCTTACGAGCAGTACTTC
- | TRBJ1-3 | few | TRBV30 | CAYKEESSGNTIYF | TGTGCCTATAAGGAGGAGAGCTCTGGAAACACCATATATTTT
- | TRBJ2-4 | many | TRBV2 | CASSGGADRSKNIQYF | TGTGCCAGCAGTGGAGGGGCTGACAGAAGCAAAAACATTCAGTACTTC
TRBD1 | TRBJ1-1 | many | TRBV19 | CASSHTGEGTEAFF | TGTGCCAGTAGTCACACAGGGGAGGGCACTGAAGCTTTCTTT
- | TRBJ2-1 | - | TRBV29-1 | CSALYATINEQFF | TGCAGCGCCCTCTACGCAACCATTAATGAGCAGTTCTTC
- | TRBJ2-5 | many | TRBV27 | CASCPGVRRETQYF | TGTGCCAGCTGCCCGGGCGTCCGCAGGGAGACCCAGTACTTC
- | TRBJ1-1 | - | TRBV7-2 | CASSLDLGNTEAFF | TGTGCCAGCAGCTTAGACCTCGGAAACACTGAAGCTTTCTTT
- | TRBJ2-2 | many | TRBV28 | CASSLIGAQTGELFF | TGTGCCAGCAGTTTAATTGGGGCGCAGACCGGGGAGCTGTTTTTT
- | TRBJ2-1 | many | TRBV11-2 | CASSSSTYNEQFF | TGTGCCAGCAGCTCATCCACCTACAATGAGCAGTTCTTC
- | TRBJ2-2 | - | TRBV7-2 | CASSPIHGGTGELFF | TGTGCCAGCAGCCCCATCCATGGTGGAACCGGGGAGCTGTTTTTT
TRBD2 | TRBJ2-4 | - | TRBV20-1 | CSAPPSGGKNIQYF | TGCAGTGCTCCCCCTAGCGGGGGTAAAAACATTCAGTACTTC
- | TRBJ1-1 | many | TRBV6-5 | CASSSRSRMNTEAFF | TGTGCCAGCAGTTCCAGGAGCCGTATGAACACTGAAGCTTTCTTT
TRBD1 | TRBJ1-1 | few | TRBV29-1 | CSVSTTGSNTEAFF | TGCAGCGTTTCTACGACAGGGTCGAACACTGAAGCTTTCTTT
TRBD2 | TRBJ2-5 | few | TRBV10-3 | CAISLGGGTQYF | TGTGCCATCAGTCTCGGCGGGGGGACCCAGTACTTC
TRBD1 | TRBJ2-2 | - | TRBV6-2/TRBV6-3 | CASRSQGFGGELFF | TGTGCCAGCAGATCACAGGGGTTCGGCGGGGAGCTGTTTTTT
- | TRBJ1-2 | many | TRBV12-3/TRBV12-4 | CASSQREVVTF | TGTGCCAGCAGTCAAAGGGAGGTAGTCACCTTC
- | TRBJ1-5 | few | TRBV12-3/TRBV12-4 | CASSFGRRPQPQHF | TGTGCCAGCAGTTTTGGTAGGAGGCCTCAGCCCCAGCATTTT
- | TRBJ2-6 | few | TRBV7-2 | CASSPWWPTSGANVLTF | TGTGCCAGCAGCCCTTGGTGGCCTACCTCTGGGGCCAACGTCCTGACTTTC
- | TRBJ2-5 | - | TRBV29-1 | CSVTRGPTTQYF | TGCAGCGTTACCAGGGGACCCACGACCCAGTACTTC